The rows below give T cell receptor beta chains drawn from one sample of a study of shared clonotypes between healthy human individuals. Clones were read by immunoSEQ multiplex PCR, and TCRdb kept only the in-frame ones, dropping some. This table has roughly 450,000 clones, around 79% appearing once. The material sequenced was PBMCs. Receptor source: a woman in her thirties or forties in good health. Some clones in this sample may be carry-over from other donors' samples. Each CDR3 is given with its conserved first and last residue. The D gene is left open where the match is weak.

length	J	V	D	CDR3
13	TRBJ2-3	TRBV6-5	NA	CASSYSRADTQYF
15	TRBJ1-4	TRBV11-2	TRBD1	CASSFGGTGGEKLFF
14	TRBJ2-1	TRBV6-5	TRBD1	CASSQTGGPNEQFF
16	TRBJ1-2	TRBV7-2	TRBD1	CASADSPGQVRRGYTF
13	TRBJ2-7	TRBV5-4	NA	CASSFQGGDEQYF
14	TRBJ2-7	TRBV28	NA	CASIFSGGPYEQYF
17	TRBJ1-4	TRBV4-3	TRBD1	CASSRETGGGLGEKLFF
16	TRBJ2-5	TRBV21-1	NA	CASRGRWREGQETQYF
13	TRBJ1-2	TRBV5-1	NA	CASSLDPEGGYTF
17	TRBJ2-3	TRBV18	TRBD1	CASSPPSAGGSTDTQYF
11	TRBJ2-7	TRBV7-2	NA	CASSRRNEQYF
15	TRBJ1-2	TRBV28	NA	CASSYMRGFNYGYTF
14	TRBJ2-7	TRBV28	NA	CASSFLPRTYEQYF
11	TRBJ2-5	TRBV6-5	NA	CASSYQETQYF